The 3 T cell receptor beta chains below come from one sample, sequenced in a study of radiation and T cells in renal cell carcinoma. As to time point: blood 4 weeks post-SBRT, at nephrectomy. Treatment here: 15 Gy SBRT to primary tumor, nephrectomy 4 weeks later. The table came from immunoSEQ multiplex PCR; TCRdb's copy has only in-frame clones and leaves some out. The table shows tens of thousands of clones, with around four fifths occurring only once. Sequenced material: blood, taken from a patient whose treatment included radiotherapy and nephrectomy. The receptor source for this set is a woman aged 55-70 years with renal cell carcinoma.

This clone was counted between two and nine times. The J gene is TRBJ2-2, the V gene TRBV6-6, with unresolved D. The germline V gene encodes CDR1 MNHNY and CDR2 SVGAGI (reference sequence). This CDR3 is built from 13 residues. The V gene lost 8 bases and the J gene lost 1 base, with 8 bases spanning the gap. Here the CDR3 reads CASRVVNTGELFF. The CDR3 region has the DNA TGTGCCAGCCGCGTTGTGAACACCGGGGAGCTGTTTTTT.

This clone was counted once. The chain links TRBV10-3 to TRBJ2-1; the D gene is possibly TRBD1 (6 bases). The CDR3 extends over 11 amino acids. The V gene's germline CDR1 is ENHRY and CDR2 SYGVKD. V lost 7 bases to trimming and J lost 6 bases, with 7 bases between them. CDR3 in amino acids: CAIKTGNEQFF. CDR3 sequence (DNA): TGTGCCATCAAGACAGGCAATGAGCAGTTCTTC.

The chain combines TRBV2 with TRBJ2-3; a possible D gene is TRBD1 (6 bases). V dropped 6 bases and J dropped 2 bases, with 18 bases sitting between them. Germline CDR1 reads SNHLY; CDR2 reads FYNNEI. The CDR3 loop spans 16 amino acids. DNA of the CDR3: TGTGCCAGCAGGAAGGACGGGACATCTTACACAGATACGCAGTATTTT. This gives the protein CASRKDGTSYTDTQYF.